This T cell receptor beta chain was sequenced in a study of CD8 T cells in ankylosing spondylitis. Study-wide findings and caveats: Seven to nine highly homologous variants formed a TCR beta motif that appeared characteristic of ankylosing spondylitis blood. Significant enrichment of disease-linked clones was reported in matched ankylosing spondylitis synovial fluid.

Quantitative 5'-RACE was performed with molecular barcodes, and it yielded the TCR beta libraries. TCRdb re-analysed the 5' RACE reads in MiXCR, keeping a single row per CDR3 protein. The table includes a few hundred thousand distinct CDR3 sequences, about 10% detected once. This clonotype appeared a few times. Its antigen is currently unknown. The CDR3 is 13 residues long. Trimming took 8 bases from V and 1 from J, leaving 14 bases between them. Looked up from germline, CDR1 is SQVTM and CDR2 is ANQGSEA. Sequencing was carried out using blood, either unsorted or a sorted T cell fraction (not recorded which). The sequence was collected from a male donor with ankylosing spondylitis or in good health (not recorded which). The chain joins TRBV29-1 to TRBJ1-1; weak D call: TRBD1 (6 bases). This CDR3 reads CSFGRTANTEAFF. In DNA, the CDR3 is TGCAGCTTTGGCCGGACAGCGAACACTGAAGCTTTCTTT. Variable domain in full (rest from reference TRBV29-1 and TRBJ1-1): SAVISQKPSRDICQRGTSLTIQCQVDSQVTMMFWYRQQPGQSLTLIATANQGSEATYESGFVIDKFPISRPNLTFSTLTVSNMSPEDSSIYLCSFGRTANTEAFFGQGTRLTVV.